A single sample gave rise to the 25 T cell receptor beta chains below, sequenced in a study of neurological immune-mediated disorders. Time point reported: longitudinal time-point 1 (baseline). TCRdb reprocessed the 5' RACE reads with MiXCR, giving one entry per CDR3 protein. The profile covers tens of thousands of distinct CDR3 sequences, with roughly 10% appearing a single time and 9.5% to 10% taken by the ten largest. The sequenced sample consisted of PBMCs. The origin of the receptors is a man aged 25 to 40 in good health.

This clonotype was observed at least ten times. This chain links TRBV29-1 with TRBJ2-7; a possible D gene is TRBD1 (5 bases). In germline, CDR1 is SQVTM, CDR2 ANQGSEA. V was shortened by 3 bases and J by 0 bases, with 6 bases between the two germline ends. CDR3 size: 12 residues. CDR3: CSVDDSSYEQYF. CDR3 sequence (DNA): TGCAGCGTTGATGACAGCTCCTACGAGCAGTACTTC.

This clonotype was seen many times. The chain couples TRBV10-2 to TRBJ2-1; the D is unclear. Germline V gives CDR1 WSHSY, CDR2 SAAADI. V dropped 2 bases and J dropped 0 bases, with 8 bases sitting between them. This CDR3 comprises 15 residues. The chain's CDR3 is CASSELSSSYNEQFF. The CDR3, as DNA: TGCGCCAGCAGTGAGCTCAGTAGCTCCTACAATGAGCAGTTCTTC.

This clonotype was counted at least ten times. The rearrangement links TRBV12-3 or TRBV12-4 to TRBJ2-1; 9 nucleotides align to TRBD1. J lost 10 bases, V lost 6 bases, and 7 bases had no gene match. The CDR3 is 13 amino acids. The CDR3 protein is CASSRGQGWEQFF. The CDR3 bases are TGTGCCAGCAGCAGGGGACAGGGATGGGAGCAGTTCTTC.

This rearrangement joins TRBV7-2 to TRBJ2-1; D is unresolved. The germline V and J ends were trimmed by 1 base and 0 bases, with 7 bases remaining between them. This CDR3 has 15 amino acids. Per the germline V gene, CDR1 is SGHTA and CDR2 is FQGNSA. The CDR3 loop is CASSLDLSSYNEQFF. The CDR3 region has the DNA TGTGCCAGCAGCTTAGACCTGAGCTCCTACAATGAGCAGTTCTTC.

The table lists this clonotype with many counts. The rearrangement links TRBV21-1 to TRBJ2-1; the DNA was not compared with TRBD2, the D call given in the table. TRBV21-1 is flagged as a pseudogene. This CDR3 contains 18 residues. Here the CDR3 reads CASSKVFMGPSSYNEQFF. The CDR3, as DNA: TGTGCCAGCAGCAAAGTTTTTATGGGCCCGAGCTCCTACAATGAGCAGTTCTTC.

Concerning this clonotype: The junction differs from germline at one of its ends, possibly a read error. CDR3 in amino acids: CASCLRAQGDIQYF. The CDR3 nucleotides read TGTGCCAGCTGCTTACGTGCGCAGGGAGACATTCAGTACTTC. The J gene is TRBJ2-4, the V gene TRBV7-3; D could derive from TRBD1 or TRBD2 (5 bases each). This CDR3 contains 14 residues. The germline V gene encodes CDR1 SGHTA and CDR2 FQGTGA.

There are many counts of this clonotype. The rearrangement joins TRBV6-2 or TRBV6-3 to TRBJ1-4; perhaps TRBD1 as D (5 bases). Deletions cut 2 bases from V and 8 bases from J, with 12 bases between. Germline CDR1 and CDR2: MNHEY and SVGEGT. CDR3 length: 14 residues. The CDR3 protein is CASSYPGTGEKLFF. In DNA form, the CDR3 reads TGTGCCAGCAGTTACCCGGGGACGGGCGAAAAACTGTTTTTT.

Ten or more counts support this clonotype. The V and J genes are TRBV5-1 and TRBJ1-1; D gene ambiguous. Trimming stripped 4 bases from V and 2 bases from J, with 12 bases between. Per germline, CDR1 SGHRS and CDR2 YFSETQ. CDR3 length: 14 residues. The CDR3 reads CASSLADLNTEAFF. CDR3 DNA: TGCGCCAGCAGCCTGGCCGACCTTAACACTGAAGCTTTCTTT.

This clonotype has a count of ten or more. The chain recombines TRBV4-2 with TRBJ1-1, with 8 bases aligning to TRBD1. Trimming cost V 4 bases and J 1 base; bases outside gene matches: 5. The CDR3 runs 15 residues. Germline CDR1 and CDR2: LGHNA and YNFKEQ. CDR3 sequence reads: CASSPAGGGNTEAFF. DNA for the CDR3: TGTGCCAGCAGCCCAGCAGGGGGCGGGAACACTGAAGCTTTCTTT.

At least ten counts were recorded for this clonotype. V usage is TRBV27 and J usage is TRBJ2-3; 7 bases line up with TRBD1. Losses at the gene ends were 7 bases for V and 0 bases for J; bases not matched to a gene: 4. Germline V CDR1 and CDR2: MNHEY, SMNVEV (reference sequence). This CDR3 has 14 residues. CDR3 sequence reads: CASNRGPSTDTQYF. The CDR3 DNA reads as TGTGCCAGCAACAGGGGCCCTAGCACAGATACGCAGTATTTT.

This clonotype was seen many times. The chain joins TRBV20-1 to TRBJ2-1; D call uncertain. Germline assignment: CDR1 DFQATT and CDR2 SNEGSKA (reference sequence). V lost 0 bases and J 9 bases, leaving 6 bases between the germline ends. There are 11 residues in the CDR3. As DNA, the CDR3 is TGCAGTGCTAGAGATTTGGGTGAGCAGTTCTTC. It codes for CSARDLGEQFF.

This clonotype has ten or more counts. This chain links TRBV29-1 with TRBJ2-3; no firm D call. From germline, CDR1 is SQVTM and CDR2 ANQGSEA. Trimming cost V 4 bases and J 4 bases, with 15 bases left between them. This CDR3 has 14 amino acids. CDR3 nucleotides: TGCAGCGTTGTCGCGACGGGTAGGGCAGATACGCAGTATTTT. Amino acids: CSVVATGRADTQYF.

Ten or more counts support this clonotype. The genes are TRBV7-9 and TRBJ2-7; TRBD2 aligns across 7 bases. CDR1 SEHNR and CDR2 FQNEAQ come from the germline V gene (reference sequence). The trim removed 3 bases at V and 1 base at J, leaving 6 bases unmatched. CDR3 size: 15 residues. This CDR3 is CASSLAGTKSYEQYF. In DNA form, the CDR3 reads TGTGCCAGCAGCTTGGCCGGGACTAAATCCTACGAGCAGTACTTC.

This clonotype was seen ten or more times. This rearrangement joins TRBV5-1 to TRBJ2-7; TRBD2 matches at 7 bases. Germline V CDR1 and CDR2: SGHRS, YFSETQ. V shed 5 bases, J shed 1 base, and the junction held 9 bases outside the gene matches. This CDR3 is built from 15 residues. CDR3 nucleotide sequence: TGCGCCAGCAGACTCGAAGCGGGAAGGTCCTACGAGCAGTACTTC. Amino acids: CASRLEAGRSYEQYF.

This clonotype was seen ten or more times. The chain uses TRBV5-1 and TRBJ2-2; D call uncertain. CDR3 length equals 12 residues. Trimming took off 4 bases at V and 7 bases at J, with 8 bases between the two ends. CDR1 SGHRS and CDR2 YFSETQ come from the germline V gene. The CDR3: CASSELNGELFF. In DNA, the CDR3 is TGCGCCAGCAGCGAATTGAACGGGGAGCTGTTTTTT.

This clonotype came up many times. The genes are TRBV6-6 and TRBJ2-6; 7 nucleotides agree with TRBD2. CDR3 length: 16 amino acids. Germline V gene sequence: CDR1 MNHNY, CDR2 SVGAGI (reference sequence). With 2 bases clipped from V and 2 bases from J, the junction kept 3 bases outside the gene matches. As DNA, the CDR3 is TGTGCCAGCAGTTACGTCGGGGGGACTGGGGCCAACGTCCTGACTTTC. It encodes CASSYVGGTGANVLTF.

This clonotype was seen only a few times. The CDR3 region is CASSFSGLSTGELFF. CDR3 sequence (DNA): TGTGCCAGCAGTTTTTCAGGACTTAGCACCGGGGAGCTGTTTTTT. This chain connects TRBV28 to TRBJ2-2; D possibly corresponds to TRBD2 (5 bases). This CDR3 is built from 15 residues. V gave up 3 bases and J gave up 4 bases, with 12 bases separating them. The germline CDR1 and CDR2 sequences are MDHEN and SYDVKM.

In this sample, this clonotype turned up a few times. The chain employs TRBV28 and TRBJ1-5, with D possibly matching TRBD1 (6 bases). The V end was cut by 4 bases, the J end by 6 bases, with 16 bases between. The CDR3 runs to 15 residues. Germline CDR1 is MDHEN and CDR2 is SYDVKM. Here the CDR3 reads CASSSPEGGVQPQHF. In DNA, the CDR3 is TGTGCCAGCAGTTCCCCGGAGGGGGGCGTTCAGCCCCAGCATTTT.

This rearrangement joins TRBV11-2 to TRBJ2-7; either TRBD1 or TRBD2 may supply D (5 bases each). Germline V gene data show CDR1 as SGHAT and CDR2 as FQNNGV. This CDR3 spans 14 amino acids. V was cut by 1 base and J by 2 bases, with 9 bases left in between. This CDR3 reads CASSLGDGTYEQYF. CDR3 DNA sequence: TGTGCCAGCAGCTTAGGGGACGGCACCTACGAGCAGTACTTC.

This clonotype was detected many times. The rearrangement joins TRBV21-1 to TRBJ1-1. TRBV21-1 is termed a pseudogene. The CDR3 loop spans 10 amino acids. The CDR3 loop is CATPNTEAFF. The CDR3 DNA follows: TGTGCCACCCCGAACACTGAAGCTTTCTTT.

For this clonotype: Given a much more abundant clone one base away, this may be a read error. The chain couples TRBV20-1 to TRBJ1-3; tentative D call: TRBD1 (6 bases). Trimming took 4 bases from V and 0 from J, leaving 10 bases between them. Germline V gene data show CDR1 as DFQATT and CDR2 as SNEGSKA (reference sequence). The CDR3 loop spans 14 amino acids. The DNA for the CDR3 is TGCAGTGCTATTGACAGGAACTCTGGAAACACCATATATTTT. It translates to CSAIDRNSGNTIYF.

This clonotype is labeled as medium-sized. The chain recombines TRBV5-6 with TRBJ1-1; TRBD1 is a possible D gene (6 bases). The germline V gene has CDR1 SGHDT and CDR2 YYEEEE. Trimming removed 4 bases at V and 8 bases at J, with 12 bases between. This CDR3 spans 12 amino acids. Here the CDR3 reads CASSTWGQEAFF. The CDR3 DNA follows: TGTGCCAGCAGCACCTGGGGACAAGAAGCTTTCTTT.

The table lists this clonotype with many counts. The chain links TRBV7-2 to TRBJ1-6; 12 bases align to TRBD1. With 6 bases clipped from V and 7 bases from J, the junction kept 10 bases outside the gene matches. Germline V CDR1 and CDR2: SGHTA, FQGNSA. The CDR3 is made up of 17 amino acids. The CDR3 bases are TGTGCCAGCAGGGGTCAGGGACAGGGGGCGAGGAATTCACCCCTCCACTTT. Encoded protein: CASRGQGQGARNSPLHF.

In this sample, this clonotype turned up many times. This chain uses TRBV7-3 with TRBJ2-3, with 11 bases aligning to TRBD2. The CDR3 is made up of 19 amino acids. V lost 4 bases to trimming and J lost 6 bases; unmatched junction nucleotides: 18. Germline CDR1 is SGHTA and CDR2 is FQGTGA. CDR3 in amino acids: CASSSVGGGLAEYGDTQYF. In DNA, the CDR3 is TGTGCCAGCAGCTCTGTGGGGGGGGGACTAGCGGAGTATGGTGATACGCAGTATTTT.

There are many counts of this clonotype. V usage is TRBV27 and J usage is TRBJ2-1, with no clear D. Per germline, CDR1 MNHEY and CDR2 SMNVEV (reference sequence). V was cut by 10 bases and J by 6 bases, with 19 bases left in between. The CDR3 contains 14 residues. The CDR3 DNA is TGTGCCACCTCTGAAGTCGACGGGCGCAATGAGCAGTTCTTC. Protein sequence: CATSEVDGRNEQFF.